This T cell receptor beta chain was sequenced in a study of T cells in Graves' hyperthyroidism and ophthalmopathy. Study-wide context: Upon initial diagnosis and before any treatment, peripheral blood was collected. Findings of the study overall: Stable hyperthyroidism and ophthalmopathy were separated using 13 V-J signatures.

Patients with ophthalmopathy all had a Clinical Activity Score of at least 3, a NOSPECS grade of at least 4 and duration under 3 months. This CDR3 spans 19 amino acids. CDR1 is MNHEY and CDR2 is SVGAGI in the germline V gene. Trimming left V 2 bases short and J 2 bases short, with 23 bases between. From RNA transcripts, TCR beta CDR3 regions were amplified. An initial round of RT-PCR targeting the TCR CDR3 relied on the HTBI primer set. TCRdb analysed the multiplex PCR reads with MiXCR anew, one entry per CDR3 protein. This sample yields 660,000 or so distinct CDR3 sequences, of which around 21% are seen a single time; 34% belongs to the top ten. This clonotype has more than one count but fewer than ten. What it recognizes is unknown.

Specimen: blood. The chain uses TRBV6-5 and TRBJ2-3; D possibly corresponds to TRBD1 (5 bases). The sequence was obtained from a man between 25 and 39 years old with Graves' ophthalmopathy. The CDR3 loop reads CASSYRVPETQGDTDTQYF. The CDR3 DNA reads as TGTGCCAGCAGTTACCGTGTGCCGGAGACTCAAGGGGACACAGATACGCAGTATTTT.